What follows describes a single T cell receptor (beta chain). Its antigen remains unidentified. Terminally differentiated effector memory CD45RA+ cells were excluded by CCR7 positive selection of CD45RO-negative cells. Here immunoSEQ multiplex PCR was the method, and the copy in TCRdb shows in-frame clones only, minus some. This sample has about 2,200,000 clones, with around 93% found just once. This entry comes from a study of shared clonotypes between healthy human individuals. Across the whole study: Donor composition was two women and three men, aged 18 to 49. Study-wide findings and caveats: Though the depth was large, rarefaction showed that sorted-subset sequencing was incomplete. The study sampled only blood, and tissue repertoires likely differ.

CDR1 and CDR2 from the germline V gene are MNHNS and SASEGT. The CDR3 runs 19 residues. Trimming shortened V by 2 bases and J by 3 bases, and 26 bases separated the two germline ends. The source of this sequence is a man between 18 and 29 years old in good health. Some clones in this sample may be carry-over from other donors' samples. The chain employs TRBV6-1 and TRBJ2-7; D is possibly TRBD1 or TRBD2 (6 bases each). Sequencing used naive CD8+ T cells from PBMCs. The CDR3 nucleotides read TGTGCCAGCAGTGAAAGGGCAGGGGCGGTAGCGGATGGGTACTACGAGCAGTACTTC. As protein: CASSERAGAVADGYYEQYF.